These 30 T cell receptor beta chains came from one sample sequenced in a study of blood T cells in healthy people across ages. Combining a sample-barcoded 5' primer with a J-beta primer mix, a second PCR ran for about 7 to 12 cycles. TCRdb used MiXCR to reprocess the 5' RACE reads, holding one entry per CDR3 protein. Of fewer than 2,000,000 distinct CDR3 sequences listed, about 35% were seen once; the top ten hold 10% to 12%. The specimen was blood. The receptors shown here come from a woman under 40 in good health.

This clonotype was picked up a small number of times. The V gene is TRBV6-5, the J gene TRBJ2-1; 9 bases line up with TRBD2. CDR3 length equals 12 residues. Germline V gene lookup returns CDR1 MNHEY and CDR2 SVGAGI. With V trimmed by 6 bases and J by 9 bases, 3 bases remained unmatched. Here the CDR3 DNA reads TGTGCCAGCAGCTCTAGCGGGGCTGAGCAGTTCTTC. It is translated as CASSSSGAEQFF.

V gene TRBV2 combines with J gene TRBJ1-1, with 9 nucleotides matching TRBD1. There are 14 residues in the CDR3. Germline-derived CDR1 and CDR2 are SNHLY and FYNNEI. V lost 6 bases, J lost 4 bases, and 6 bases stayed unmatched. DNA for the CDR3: TGTGCCAGCAGGCGACAGGGGGACCTCACTGAAGCTTTCTTT. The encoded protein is CASRRQGDLTEAFF.

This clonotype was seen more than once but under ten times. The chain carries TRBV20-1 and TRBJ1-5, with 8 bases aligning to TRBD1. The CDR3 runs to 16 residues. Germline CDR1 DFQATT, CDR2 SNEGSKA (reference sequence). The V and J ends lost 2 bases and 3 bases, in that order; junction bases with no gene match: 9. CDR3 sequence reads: CSARLSGTGNNQPQHF. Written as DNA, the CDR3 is TGCAGTGCTAGACTTTCCGGGACAGGAAACAATCAGCCCCAGCATTTT.

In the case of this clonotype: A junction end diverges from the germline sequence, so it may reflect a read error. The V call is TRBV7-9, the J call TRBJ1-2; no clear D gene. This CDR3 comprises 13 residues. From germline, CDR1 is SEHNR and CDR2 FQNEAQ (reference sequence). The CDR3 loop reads CTSGRPFIDGYTF. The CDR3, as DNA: TGTACCAGCGGTCGCCCCTTCATAGACGGCTACACCTTC. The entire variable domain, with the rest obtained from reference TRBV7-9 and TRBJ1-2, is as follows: DTGVSQNPRHKITKRGQNVTFRCDPISEHNRLYWYRQTLGQGPEFLTYFQNEAQLEKSRLLSDRFSAERPKGSFSTLEIQRTEQGDSAMYLCTSGRPFIDGYTFGSGTRLTVV.

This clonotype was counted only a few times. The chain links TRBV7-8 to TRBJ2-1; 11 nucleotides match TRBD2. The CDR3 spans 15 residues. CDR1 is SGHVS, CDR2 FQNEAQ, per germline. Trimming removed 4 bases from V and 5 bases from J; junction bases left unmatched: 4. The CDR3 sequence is CASSSFSGRDNEQFF. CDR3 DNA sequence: TGTGCCAGCAGCTCGTTTAGCGGGAGGGACAATGAGCAGTTCTTC.

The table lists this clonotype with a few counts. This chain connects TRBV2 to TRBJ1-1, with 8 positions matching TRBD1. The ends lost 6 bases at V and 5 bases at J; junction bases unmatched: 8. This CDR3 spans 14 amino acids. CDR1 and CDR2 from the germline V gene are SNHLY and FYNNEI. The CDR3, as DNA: TGTGCCAGCAGCGCTCAGGGGGCTGAAACTGAAGCTTTCTTT. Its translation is CASSAQGAETEAFF.

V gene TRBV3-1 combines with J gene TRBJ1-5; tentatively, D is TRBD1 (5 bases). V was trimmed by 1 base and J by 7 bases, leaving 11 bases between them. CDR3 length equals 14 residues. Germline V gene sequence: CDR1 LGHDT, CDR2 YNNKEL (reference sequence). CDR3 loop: CASSQGDYLQPQHF. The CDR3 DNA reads TGTGCCAGCAGCCAAGGGGACTATTTACAGCCCCAGCATTTT. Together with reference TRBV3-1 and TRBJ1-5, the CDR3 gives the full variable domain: DTAVSQTPKYLVTQMGNDKSIKCEQNLGHDTMYWYKQDSKKFLKIMFSYNNKELIINETVPNRFSPKSPDKAHLNLHINSLELGDSAVYFCASSQGDYLQPQHFGDGTRLSIL.

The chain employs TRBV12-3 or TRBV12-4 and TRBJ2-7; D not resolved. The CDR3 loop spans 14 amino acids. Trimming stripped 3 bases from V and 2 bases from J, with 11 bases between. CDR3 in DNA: TGTGCCAGCAGTTTTAATTCTGAGGCCTACGAGCAGTACTTC. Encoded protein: CASSFNSEAYEQYF.

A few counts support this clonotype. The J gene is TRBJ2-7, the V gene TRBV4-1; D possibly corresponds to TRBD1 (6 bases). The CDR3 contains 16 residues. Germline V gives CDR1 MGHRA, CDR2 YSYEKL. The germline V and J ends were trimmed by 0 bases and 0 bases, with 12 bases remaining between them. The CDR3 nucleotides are TGCGCCAGCAGCCAAGATGGAAAAGGGGGCTCCTACGAGCAGTACTTC. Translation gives CASSQDGKGGSYEQYF.

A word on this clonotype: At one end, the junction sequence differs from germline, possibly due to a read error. The DNA of the CDR3 is TGCGCCAGCAGCCAAGAATACACAGCTACGCAGTATTTT. Amino acids: CASSQEYTATQYF. This chain joins TRBV4-1 and TRBJ2-3, with unresolved D. Germline values: CDR1 MGHRA, CDR2 YSYEKL. This CDR3 comprises 13 residues.

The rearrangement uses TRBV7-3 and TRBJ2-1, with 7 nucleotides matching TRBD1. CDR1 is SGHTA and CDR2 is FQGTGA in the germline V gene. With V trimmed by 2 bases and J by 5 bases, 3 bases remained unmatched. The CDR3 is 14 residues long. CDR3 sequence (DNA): TGTGCCAGCAGCTTAGAGGGGGCTCACAATGAGCAGTTCTTC. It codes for CASSLEGAHNEQFF. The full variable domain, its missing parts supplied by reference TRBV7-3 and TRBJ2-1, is GAGVSQTPSNKVTEKGKYVELRCDPISGHTALYWYRQSLGQGPEFLIYFQGTGAADDSGLPNDRFFAVRPEGSVSTLKIQRTERGDSAVYLCASSLEGAHNEQFFGPGTRLTVL.

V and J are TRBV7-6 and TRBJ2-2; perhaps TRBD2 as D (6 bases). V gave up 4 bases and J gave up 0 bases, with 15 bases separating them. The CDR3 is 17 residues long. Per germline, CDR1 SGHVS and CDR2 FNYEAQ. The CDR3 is CASSSRAGISNTGELFF. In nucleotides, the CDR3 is TGTGCCAGCAGCTCCCGCGCGGGGATTTCGAACACCGGGGAGCTGTTTTTT.

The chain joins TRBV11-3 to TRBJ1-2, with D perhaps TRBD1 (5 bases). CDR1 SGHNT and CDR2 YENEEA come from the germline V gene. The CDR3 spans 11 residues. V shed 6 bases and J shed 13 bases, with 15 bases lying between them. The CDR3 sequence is CASRGTGGITF. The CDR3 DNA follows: TGTGCCAGCAGAGGGACGGGGGGTATCACCTTC. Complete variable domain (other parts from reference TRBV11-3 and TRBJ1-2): EAGVVQSPRYKIIEKKQPVAFWCNPISGHNTLYWYLQNLGQGPELLIRYENEEAVDDSQLPKDRFSAERLKGVDSTLKIQPAELGDSAVYLCASRGTGGITFGSGTRLTVV.

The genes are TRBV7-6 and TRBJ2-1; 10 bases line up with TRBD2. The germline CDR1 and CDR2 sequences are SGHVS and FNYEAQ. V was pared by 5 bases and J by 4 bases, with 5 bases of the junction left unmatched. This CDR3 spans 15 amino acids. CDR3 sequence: CASSTELAGYNEQFF. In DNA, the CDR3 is TGTGCCAGCAGCACCGAACTAGCGGGGTACAATGAGCAGTTCTTC. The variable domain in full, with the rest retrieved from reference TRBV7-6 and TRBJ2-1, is GAGVSQSPRYKVTKRGQDVALRCDPISGHVSLYWYRQALGQGPEFLTYFNYEAQQDKSGLPNDRFSAERPEGSISTLTIQRTEQRDSAMYRCASSTELAGYNEQFFGPGTRLTVL.

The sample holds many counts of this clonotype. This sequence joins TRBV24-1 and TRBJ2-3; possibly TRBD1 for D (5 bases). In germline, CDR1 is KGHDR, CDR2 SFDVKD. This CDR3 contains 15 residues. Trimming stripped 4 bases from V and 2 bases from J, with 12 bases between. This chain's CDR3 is CATSDPGLDTDTQYF. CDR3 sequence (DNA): TGTGCCACCAGTGACCCAGGGCTGGACACAGATACGCAGTATTTT.

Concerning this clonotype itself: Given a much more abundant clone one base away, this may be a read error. This chain's CDR3 is CANSSAGGIYEQYF. CDR3 in DNA: TGTGCCAACAGTTCCGCGGGGGGAATTTACGAGCAGTACTTC. The chain employs TRBV28 and TRBJ2-7, with 8 nucleotides matching TRBD2. The CDR3 length is 14 residues. Germline CDR1 and CDR2: MDHEN and SYDVKM.

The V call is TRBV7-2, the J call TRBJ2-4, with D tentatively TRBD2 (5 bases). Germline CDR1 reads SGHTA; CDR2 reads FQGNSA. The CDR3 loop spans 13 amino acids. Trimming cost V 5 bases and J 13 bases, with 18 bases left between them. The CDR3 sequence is CASSHGEGREQYF. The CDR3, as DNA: TGTGCCAGCAGCCACGGAGAGGGAAGGGAGCAGTACTTC.

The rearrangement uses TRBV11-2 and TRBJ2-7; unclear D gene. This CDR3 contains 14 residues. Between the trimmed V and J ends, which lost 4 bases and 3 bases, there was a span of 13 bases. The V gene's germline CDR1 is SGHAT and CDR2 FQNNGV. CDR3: CASSSRLGLYEQYF. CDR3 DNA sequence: TGTGCCAGCAGCTCCCGCCTAGGCCTCTACGAGCAGTACTTC.

Here the CDR3 DNA reads TGTGCCAGCAGTTTCGTCGGGACAGGGGGTGCCTACGAGCAGTACTTC. Amino acid sequence: CASSFVGTGGAYEQYF. The chain couples TRBV28 to TRBJ2-7; TRBD1 matches 11 bases. The CDR3 contains 16 residues. J was trimmed by 2 bases and V by 3 bases; bases with no gene match: 6. Per the germline V gene, CDR1 is MDHEN and CDR2 is SYDVKM.

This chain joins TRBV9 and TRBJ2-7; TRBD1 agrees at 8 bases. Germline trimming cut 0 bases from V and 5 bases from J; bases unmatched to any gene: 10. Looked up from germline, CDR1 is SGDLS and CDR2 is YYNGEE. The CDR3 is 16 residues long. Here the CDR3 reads CASSVDLWTGMNEQYF. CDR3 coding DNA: TGTGCCAGCAGCGTAGATCTCTGGACAGGGATGAACGAGCAGTACTTC.

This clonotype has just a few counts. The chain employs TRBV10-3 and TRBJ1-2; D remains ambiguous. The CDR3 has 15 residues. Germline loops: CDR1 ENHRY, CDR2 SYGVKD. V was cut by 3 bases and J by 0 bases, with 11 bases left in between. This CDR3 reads CAISDGQTSNYGYTF. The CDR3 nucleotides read TGTGCCATCAGTGATGGGCAGACTTCTAACTATGGCTACACCTTC.

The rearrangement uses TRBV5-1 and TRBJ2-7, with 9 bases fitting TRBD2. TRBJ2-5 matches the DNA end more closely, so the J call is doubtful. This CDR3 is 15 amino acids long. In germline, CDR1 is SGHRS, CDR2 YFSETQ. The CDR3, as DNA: TGCGCCAGCAGCTTGTCTAGCGGGACTCCAGAGACCCAGTACTTC. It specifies CASSLSSGTPETQYF.

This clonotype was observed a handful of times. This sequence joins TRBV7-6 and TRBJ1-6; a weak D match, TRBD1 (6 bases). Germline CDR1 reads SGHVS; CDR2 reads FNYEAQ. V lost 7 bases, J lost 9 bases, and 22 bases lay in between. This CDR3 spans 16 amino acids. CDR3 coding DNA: TGTGCCAGCACCCTTCTGTTAGGGGGGAACGGTTCACCCCTCCACTTT. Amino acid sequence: CASTLLLGGNGSPLHF.

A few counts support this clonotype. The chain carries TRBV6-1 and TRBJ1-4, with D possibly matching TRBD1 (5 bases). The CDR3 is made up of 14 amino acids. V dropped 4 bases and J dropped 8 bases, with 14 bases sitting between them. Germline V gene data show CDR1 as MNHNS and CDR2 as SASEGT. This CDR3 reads CASSASSTGEKLFF. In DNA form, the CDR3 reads TGTGCCAGCAGTGCAAGCTCTACAGGAGAAAAACTGTTTTTT.

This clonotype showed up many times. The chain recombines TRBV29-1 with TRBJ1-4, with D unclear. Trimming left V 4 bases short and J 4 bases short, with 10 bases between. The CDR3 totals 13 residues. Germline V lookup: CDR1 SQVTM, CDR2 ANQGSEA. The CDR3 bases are TGCAGCGTTGTTGAGGGCTTTAATGAAAAACTGTTTTTT. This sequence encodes CSVVEGFNEKLFF.

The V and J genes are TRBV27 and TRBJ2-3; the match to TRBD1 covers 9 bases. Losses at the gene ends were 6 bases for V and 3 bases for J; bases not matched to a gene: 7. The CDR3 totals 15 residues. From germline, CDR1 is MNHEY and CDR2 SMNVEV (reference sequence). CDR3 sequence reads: CASSHRGHRTDTQYF. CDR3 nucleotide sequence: TGTGCCAGCAGCCACAGGGGGCATAGGACAGATACGCAGTATTTT.

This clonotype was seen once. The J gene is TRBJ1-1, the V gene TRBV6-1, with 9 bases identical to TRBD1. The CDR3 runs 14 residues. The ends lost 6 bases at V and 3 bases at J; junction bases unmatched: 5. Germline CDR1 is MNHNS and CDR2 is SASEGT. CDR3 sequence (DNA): TGTGCCAGCAGCAAACAGGGGGCCTACACTGAAGCTTTCTTT. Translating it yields CASSKQGAYTEAFF.

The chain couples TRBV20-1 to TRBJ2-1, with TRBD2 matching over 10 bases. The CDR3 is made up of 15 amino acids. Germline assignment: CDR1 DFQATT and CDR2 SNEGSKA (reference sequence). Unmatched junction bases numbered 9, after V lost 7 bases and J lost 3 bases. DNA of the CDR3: TGCAGTGATCGCTCCCTAGCGGGAGTCTACAATGAGCAGTTCTTC. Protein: CSDRSLAGVYNEQFF.

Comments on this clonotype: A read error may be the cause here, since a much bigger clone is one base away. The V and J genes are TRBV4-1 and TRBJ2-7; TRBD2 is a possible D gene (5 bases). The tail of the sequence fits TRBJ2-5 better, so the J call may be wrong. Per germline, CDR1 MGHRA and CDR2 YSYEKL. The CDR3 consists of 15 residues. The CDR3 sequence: CASSQGEPKGVTQYF. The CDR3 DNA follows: TGCGCCAGCAGCCAAGGCGAACCAAAGGGAGTGACCCAGTACTTC.

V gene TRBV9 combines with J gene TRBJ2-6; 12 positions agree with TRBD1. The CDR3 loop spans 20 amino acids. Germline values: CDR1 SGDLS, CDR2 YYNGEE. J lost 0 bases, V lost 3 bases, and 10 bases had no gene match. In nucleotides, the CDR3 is TGTGCCAGCAGCGATGGGACAGGGGGCTCTACAAACTCTGGGGCCAACGTCCTGACTTTC. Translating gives CASSDGTGGSTNSGANVLTF.